This T cell receptor (beta chain) was sequenced during a study of human T cells and chemical hapten exposure. Germline-derived CDR1 and CDR2 are SGHTA and FQGNSA. This CDR3 region has 13 residues. V gave up 4 bases and J gave up 5 bases, with 9 bases separating them. Time point given: pre-sensitization, week 0. Treatment reported: therapeutic diphenylcyclopropenone sensitization with weekly scalp DPC. Under the authors' procedure: A per-sample median of around 100,000 TCRs was observed, with a range of roughly 23,224 to 700,000. TCRdb reprocessed the RACE reads via MiXCR and lists one record per CDR3 protein. The V and J calls reflect TCRdb's pipeline rather than the authors' work. The sample yields over 300,000 distinct CDR3 sequences, 4.5% to 5.5% seen once.

V usage is TRBV7-2 and J usage is TRBJ1-3, with a weak D call TRBD1 (5 bases). The sample in question was whole blood, obtained in connection with sensitization to the hapten diphenylcyclopropenone (DPC). The receptor comes from a woman in her forties or fifties with alopecia areata. Some clones in this sample may be carry-over from other donors' samples. The CDR3 DNA is TGTGCCAGCAGCTCTTCGGGGCGAAACACCATATATTTT. As protein: CASSSSGRNTIYF.